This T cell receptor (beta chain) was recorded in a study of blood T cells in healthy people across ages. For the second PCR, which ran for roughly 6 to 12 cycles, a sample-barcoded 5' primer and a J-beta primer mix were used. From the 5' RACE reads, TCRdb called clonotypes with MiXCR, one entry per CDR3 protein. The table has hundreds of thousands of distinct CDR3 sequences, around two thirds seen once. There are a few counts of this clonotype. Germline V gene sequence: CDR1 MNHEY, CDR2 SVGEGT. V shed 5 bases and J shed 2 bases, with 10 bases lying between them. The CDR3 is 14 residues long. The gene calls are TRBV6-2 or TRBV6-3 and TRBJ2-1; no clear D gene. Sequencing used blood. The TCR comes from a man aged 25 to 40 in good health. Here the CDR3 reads CASSPIGTYNEQFF. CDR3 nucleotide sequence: TGTGCCAGCAGTCCGATCGGTACCTACAATGAGCAGTTCTTC.